The table lists the clone carrying this T cell receptor (beta chain) with a few counts. What it binds is unknown. CD25-based Treg depletion was applied to purified naive CD4+ T cells. General study points: Greatest tumor Treg TCR overlap was with tumor naive CD4+ cells. The TCR gene usage of tumor memory CD4+ T cells clustered together with blood and lymph node memory CD4+ cells and with lymph node naive CD4+ cells.

The CDR3 contains 15 residues. Germline CDR1 is KGHSH and CDR2 is LQKENI. Trimming removed 4 bases from V and 4 bases from J; junction bases left unmatched: 1. Constant-region reverse primers amplified full-length variable regions, followed by semi-nested Nested Universal Primer A PCR. TCRdb reanalysed the 5' RACE reads using MiXCR and keeps one entry per CDR3 protein. Among some 57,000 distinct CDR3 sequences listed, about a sixth were seen once. This TCR derives from a female donor with breast cancer. Sequenced input: naive CD4+ T cells sorted from blood. Stated subset: naive CD4+ T cells, CD4+CD45RA+CD25-. The gene calls are TRBV18 and TRBJ2-3; TRBD2 matches 14 bases. The DNA for the CDR3 is TGTGCCAGCTCACTGGGACTAGCGGGAGCAGATACGCAGTATTTT. Residues: CASSLGLAGADTQYF.